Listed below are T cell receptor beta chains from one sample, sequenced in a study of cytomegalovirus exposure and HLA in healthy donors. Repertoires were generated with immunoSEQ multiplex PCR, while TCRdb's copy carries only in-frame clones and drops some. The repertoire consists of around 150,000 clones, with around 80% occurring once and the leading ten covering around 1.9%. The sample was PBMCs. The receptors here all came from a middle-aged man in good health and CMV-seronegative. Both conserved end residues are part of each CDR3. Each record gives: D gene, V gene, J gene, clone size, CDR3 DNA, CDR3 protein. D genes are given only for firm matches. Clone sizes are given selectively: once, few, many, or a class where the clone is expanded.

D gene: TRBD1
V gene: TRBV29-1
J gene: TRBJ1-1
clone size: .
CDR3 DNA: TGCAGCGTTGATGACAGGGAGGCCACTGAAGCTTTCTTT
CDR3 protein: CSVDDREATEAFF

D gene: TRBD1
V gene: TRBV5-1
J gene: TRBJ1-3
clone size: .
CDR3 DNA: TGCGCCAGCAGCTCCTCAGGGGGTGCCATATATTTT
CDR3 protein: CASSSSGGAIYF

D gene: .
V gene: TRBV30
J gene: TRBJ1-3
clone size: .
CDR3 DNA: TGTGCCTGGAGTGCTAACTCTGGAAACACCATATATTTT
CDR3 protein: CAWSANSGNTIYF

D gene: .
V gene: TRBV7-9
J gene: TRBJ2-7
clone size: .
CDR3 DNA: TGTTCCAGCAGCTTAGGCTTTGCAGGCGAGCAGTACTTC
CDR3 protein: CSSSLGFAGEQYF

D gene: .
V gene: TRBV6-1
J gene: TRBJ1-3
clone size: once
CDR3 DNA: TGTGCCAGCAGTGAGGCCAGCTCTGGAAACACCATATATTTT
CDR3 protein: CASSEASSGNTIYF

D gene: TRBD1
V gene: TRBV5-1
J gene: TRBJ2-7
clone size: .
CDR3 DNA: TGCGCCAGCAGCTTGGGGGACAGGCTTTCCTACGAGCAGTACTTC
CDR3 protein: CASSLGDRLSYEQYF

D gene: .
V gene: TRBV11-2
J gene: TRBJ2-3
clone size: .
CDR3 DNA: TGTGCCAGCAGCTTGTTCCGAGTCACAGATACGCAGTATTTT
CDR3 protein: CASSLFRVTDTQYF

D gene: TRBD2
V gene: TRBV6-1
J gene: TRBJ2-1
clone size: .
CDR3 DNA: TGTGCCAGCAACCCGGGACTAGCGGGACTCAATGAGCAGTTCTTC
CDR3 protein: CASNPGLAGLNEQFF

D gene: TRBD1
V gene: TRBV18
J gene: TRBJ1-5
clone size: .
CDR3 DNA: TGTGCCAGCTCACCACGGACAGGCTCTCTTAGCAATCAGCCCCAGCATTTT
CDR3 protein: CASSPRTGSLSNQPQHF

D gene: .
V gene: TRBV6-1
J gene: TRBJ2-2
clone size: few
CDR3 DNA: TGTGCCAGCAGTGCCAGGAGGGGCGCGAACACCGGGGAGCTGTTTTTT
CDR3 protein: CASSARRGANTGELFF

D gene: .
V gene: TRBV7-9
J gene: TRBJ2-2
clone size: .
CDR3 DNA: TGTGCCAGCAGCTTAGCTAGCGCCTACACCGGGGAGCTGTTTTTT
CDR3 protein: CASSLASAYTGELFF

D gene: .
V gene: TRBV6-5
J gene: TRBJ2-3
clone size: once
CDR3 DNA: TGTGCCACTAGACGTGGCGCAGATACGCAGTATTTT
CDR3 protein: CATRRGADTQYF

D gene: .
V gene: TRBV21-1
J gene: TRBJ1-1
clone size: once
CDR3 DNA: TGTGCCAGCAGCAGAAGAGGGAGAGGGCAGGGGCCTCGTTGTGGTAGTTTGAACACTGAAGCTTTCTTT
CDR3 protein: CASSRRGRGQGPRCGSLNTEAFF

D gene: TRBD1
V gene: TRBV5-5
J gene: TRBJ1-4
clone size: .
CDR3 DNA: TGTGCCAGCAGCGTGGGACAGTCGTCCTATGAAAAACTGTTTTTT
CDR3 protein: CASSVGQSSYEKLFF

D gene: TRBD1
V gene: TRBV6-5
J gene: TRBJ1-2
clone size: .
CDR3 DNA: TGTGCCAGCAGTTACTCGAAAGGGACAGGGTTACATCACACCTTC
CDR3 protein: CASSYSKGTGLHHTF

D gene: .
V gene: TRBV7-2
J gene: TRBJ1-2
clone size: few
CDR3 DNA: TGTGCCAGCAGCCCAGGAGGGCCGGTAAATGGCTACACCTTC
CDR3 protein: CASSPGGPVNGYTF

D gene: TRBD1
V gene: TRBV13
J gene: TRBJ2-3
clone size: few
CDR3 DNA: TGTGCCAGCAGCTTAGCAGACAGGGGAGAAGATACGCAGTATTTT
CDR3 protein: CASSLADRGEDTQYF

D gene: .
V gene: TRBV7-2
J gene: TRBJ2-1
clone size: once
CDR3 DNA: TGTGCCAGCAGCTTAGTCCCTTTTAGTGAGCAGTTCTTC
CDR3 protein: CASSLVPFSEQFF

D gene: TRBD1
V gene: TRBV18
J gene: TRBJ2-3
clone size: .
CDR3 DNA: TGTGCCAGCTCACCACGGGACAGGGATACATTCGGAGTTACGCAGTATTTT
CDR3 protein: CASSPRDRDTFGVTQYF

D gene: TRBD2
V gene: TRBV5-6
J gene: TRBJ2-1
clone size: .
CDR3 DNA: TGTGCCAGCAGCTTAGGACTAGCGGGAGTATTAAATGAGCAGTTCTTC
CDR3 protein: CASSLGLAGVLNEQFF

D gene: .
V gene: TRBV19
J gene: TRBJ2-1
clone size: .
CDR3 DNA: TGTGCCAGTAGTATATCGAGAAATGAGCAGTTCTTC
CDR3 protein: CASSISRNEQFF

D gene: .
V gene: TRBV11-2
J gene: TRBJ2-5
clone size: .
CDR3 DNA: TGTGCCAGCAGCCTAGAGACTCCCTCCGGGACCCAGTACTTC
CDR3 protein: CASSLETPSGTQYF

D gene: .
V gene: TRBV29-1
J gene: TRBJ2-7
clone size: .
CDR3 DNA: TGCAGCGTCGAGGAAGGGGGAGAGCAGTACTTC
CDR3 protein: CSVEEGGEQYF

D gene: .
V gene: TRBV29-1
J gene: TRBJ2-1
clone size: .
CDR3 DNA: TGCAGCGGAACACCCGACAATGAGCAGTTCTTC
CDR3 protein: CSGTPDNEQFF

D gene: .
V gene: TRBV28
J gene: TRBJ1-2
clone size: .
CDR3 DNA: TGTGCCAGCACCTTGGGGGGTGCCTATGGCTACACCTTC
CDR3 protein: CASTLGGAYGYTF

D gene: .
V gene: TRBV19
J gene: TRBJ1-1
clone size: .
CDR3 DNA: TGTGCCAGTAGTGTGATGTTAGGGAGCGAAGCTTTCTTT
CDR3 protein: CASSVMLGSEAFF

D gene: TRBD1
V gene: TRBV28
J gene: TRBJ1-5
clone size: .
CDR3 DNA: TGTGCCAGCAGTTTAATCGGTCAGGGGGCCGACAATCAGCCCCAGCATTTT
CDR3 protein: CASSLIGQGADNQPQHF

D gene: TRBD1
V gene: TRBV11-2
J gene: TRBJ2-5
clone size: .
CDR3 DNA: TGTGCCAGCAGCCCGGGACAGCTCCTCCAAGAGACCCAGTACTTC
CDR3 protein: CASSPGQLLQETQYF

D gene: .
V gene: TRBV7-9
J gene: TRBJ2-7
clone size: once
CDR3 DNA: TGTGCCAGCAGCTTTGGCAGGTCCTACGAGCAGTACTTC
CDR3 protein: CASSFGRSYEQYF

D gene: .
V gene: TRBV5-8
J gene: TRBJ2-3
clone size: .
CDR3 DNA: TGTGCCAGCAGCTTGGTGCGGGACCGCACAGATACGCAGTATTTT
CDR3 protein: CASSLVRDRTDTQYF

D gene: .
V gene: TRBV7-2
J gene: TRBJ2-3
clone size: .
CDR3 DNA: TGTGCCAGCAGCCCAAGTCGGGATACGCAGTATTTT
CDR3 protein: CASSPSRDTQYF

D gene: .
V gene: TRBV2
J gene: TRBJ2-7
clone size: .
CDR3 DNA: TGTGCCAGCAGTGACCTAACTAGCCGTATTCATTTCTACGAGCAGTACTTC
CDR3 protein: CASSDLTSRIHFYEQYF

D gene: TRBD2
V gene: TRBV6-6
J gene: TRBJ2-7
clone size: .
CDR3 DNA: TGTGCCAGCAGTCGGCCGCTAGCGGGAACCTACGAGCAGTACTTC
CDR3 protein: CASSRPLAGTYEQYF

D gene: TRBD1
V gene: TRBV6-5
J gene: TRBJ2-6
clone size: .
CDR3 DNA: TGTGCCAGCAGAAAACAGGGGTCTGGGGCCAACGTCCTGACTTTC
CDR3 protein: CASRKQGSGANVLTF

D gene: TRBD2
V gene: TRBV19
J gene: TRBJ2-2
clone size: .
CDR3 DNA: TGTGCCAGTATCGGCCGGTCTAGCGGGAGGAGGGGGAACACCGGGGAGCTGTTTTTT
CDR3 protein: CASIGRSSGRRGNTGELFF

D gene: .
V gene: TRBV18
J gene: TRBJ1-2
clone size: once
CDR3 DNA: TGTGCCAGCTCACCTGGCGGGTTTGGGTACACCTTC
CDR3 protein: CASSPGGFGYTF

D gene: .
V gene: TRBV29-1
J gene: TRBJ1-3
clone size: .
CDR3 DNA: TGCAGCGTTGGAGTCCATCCTGGAAACACCATATATTTT
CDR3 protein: CSVGVHPGNTIYF

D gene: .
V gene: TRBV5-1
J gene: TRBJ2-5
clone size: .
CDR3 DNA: TGCGCCAGCAGCTTGGCTGGCCAGGCGAAAGAGACCCAGTACTTC
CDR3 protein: CASSLAGQAKETQYF

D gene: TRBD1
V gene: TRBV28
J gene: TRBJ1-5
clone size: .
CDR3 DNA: TGTGCCAGCAGCACCTCCGGGACAGGGGGCAATCAGCCCCAGCATTTT
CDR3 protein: CASSTSGTGGNQPQHF

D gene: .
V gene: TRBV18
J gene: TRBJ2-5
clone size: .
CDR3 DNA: TGTGCCAGCTCACCGCCGGACAGTTGGGAGACCCAGTACTTC
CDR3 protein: CASSPPDSWETQYF

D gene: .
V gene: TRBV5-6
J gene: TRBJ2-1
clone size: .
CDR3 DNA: TGTGCCAGCAGCTTGGCGGGCGAGAGGGCGCCGTTCTTC
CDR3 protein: CASSLAGERAPFF

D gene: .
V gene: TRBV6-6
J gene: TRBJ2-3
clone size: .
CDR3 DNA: TGTGGAACTGGGTCCGAAGGAGCAGATACGCAGTATTTT
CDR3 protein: CGTGSEGADTQYF

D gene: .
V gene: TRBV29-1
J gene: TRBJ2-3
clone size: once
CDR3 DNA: TGCAGCGTTGTGGTAGCGGTGGGAACAGATACGCAGTATTTT
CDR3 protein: CSVVVAVGTDTQYF

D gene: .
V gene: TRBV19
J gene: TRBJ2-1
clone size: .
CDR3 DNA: TGTGCCAGTAGTAGGGGGACAGAGCAGTTCTTC
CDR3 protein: CASSRGTEQFF

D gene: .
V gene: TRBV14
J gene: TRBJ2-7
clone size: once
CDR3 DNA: TGTGCCAGCAGCCAAGAGCACAGGGTAGTAGATGAGCAGTACTTC
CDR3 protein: CASSQEHRVVDEQYF

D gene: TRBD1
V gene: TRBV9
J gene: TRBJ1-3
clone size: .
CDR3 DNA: TGTGCCAGCAGCCCCGGGACAGCAGGAAACACCATATATTTT
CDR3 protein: CASSPGTAGNTIYF